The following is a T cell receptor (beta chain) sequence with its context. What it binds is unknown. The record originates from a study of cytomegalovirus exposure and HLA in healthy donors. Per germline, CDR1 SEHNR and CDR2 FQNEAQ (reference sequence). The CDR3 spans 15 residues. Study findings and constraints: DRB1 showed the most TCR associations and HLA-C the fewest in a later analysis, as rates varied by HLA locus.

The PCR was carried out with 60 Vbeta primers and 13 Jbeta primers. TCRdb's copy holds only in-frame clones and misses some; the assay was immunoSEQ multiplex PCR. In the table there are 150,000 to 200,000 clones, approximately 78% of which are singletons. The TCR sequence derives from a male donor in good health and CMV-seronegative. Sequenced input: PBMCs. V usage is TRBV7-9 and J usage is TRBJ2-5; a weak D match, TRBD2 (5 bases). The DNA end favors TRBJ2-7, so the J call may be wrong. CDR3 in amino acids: CASTDPGRATYEQYF. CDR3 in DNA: TGTGCCAGCACCGATCCTGGGCGGGCGACCTACGAGCAGTACTTC.